This T cell receptor (beta chain) was recorded in a study of vaccination effects on CD4 cells after COVID-19. Broader study findings: Common cold coronaviruses were cross-recognized by only 1 of 255 vaccine-induced clones in healthy vaccinees.

Clones were sequenced by immunoSEQ multiplex PCR, and TCRdb holds only the in-frame ones, with some missing. The table has about 41,000 clones, roughly 70% seen once. On this clone itself: The antigen remains undetermined.

Using viral peptide pools, the ViraFEST assay grew out antigen-specific CD4+ T cells prior to sequencing. The culture ran for nine to eleven days, and then CD4+ T cells were isolated. Vaccinated recipients, who were negative for nucleocapsid antibodies, had no history of SARS-CoV-2 infection. This sample comprised CD4+ T cells from PBMCs cultured with HCoV-OC43 spike peptides, obtained before COVID-19 vaccination. Sample subset: HCoV-OC43 spike overlapping peptide pool stimulation. This sequence originates from a human donor who received a COVID-19 vaccine.

CDR3 sequence: CASASGPEQYF. The DNA of the CDR3 is TGTGCCTCAGCTAGCGGTCCCGAGCAGTACTTC. The gene calls are TRBV2 and TRBJ2-7; 7 bases map to TRBD2. After removal of 11 bases from V and 6 bases from J, the junction contained 7 bases not matched to a gene. CDR1 is SNHLY, CDR2 FYNNEI, per germline. The CDR3 consists of 11 residues.